This T cell receptor beta chain was retrieved from a study of blood T cell repertoires in COVID-19. For the study at large: Acute-phase and convalescent COVID-19 samples originated in the United States, Italy and Spain. T cells, B-cell-depleted T cells, or PBMCs provided the cDNA or gDNA that served as material.

Per the germline V gene, CDR1 is SGHAT and CDR2 is FQNNGV. The CDR3 is 14 amino acids. V lost 2 bases, J lost 2 bases, and 3 bases stayed unmatched. In the source study's methods: It was from reference gene primer amplification that nucleated cell counts were estimated. Generated by immunoSEQ multiplex PCR, the TCRdb table keeps only in-frame clones and is missing some. The V and J calls and the clone size are those of that table, but D and trimming were determined from the DNA. Found here are fewer than 250,000 clones, roughly 80% of them singletons; the top ten hold roughly 2.6%. Sequencing was done on a sample of peripheral blood. J is TRBJ2-7 and V is TRBV11-2; 7 nucleotides line up with TRBD1. This clonotype was obtained from a woman aged 35 to 49 with active or convalescent COVID-19. CDR3 loop: CASSLTRGTYEQYF. In DNA form, the CDR3 reads TGTGCCAGCAGCTTAACCAGGGGGACCTACGAGCAGTACTTC.